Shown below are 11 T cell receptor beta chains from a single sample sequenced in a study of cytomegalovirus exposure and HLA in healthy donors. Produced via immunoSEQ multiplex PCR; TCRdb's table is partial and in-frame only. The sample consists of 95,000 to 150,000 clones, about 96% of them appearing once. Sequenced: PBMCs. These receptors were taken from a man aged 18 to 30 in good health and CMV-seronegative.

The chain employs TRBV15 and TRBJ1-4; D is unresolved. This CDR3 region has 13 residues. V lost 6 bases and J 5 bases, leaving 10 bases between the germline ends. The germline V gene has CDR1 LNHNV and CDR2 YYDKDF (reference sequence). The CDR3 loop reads CATRETPNEKLFF. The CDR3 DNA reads TGTGCCACCAGGGAGACCCCAAATGAAAAACTGTTTTTT. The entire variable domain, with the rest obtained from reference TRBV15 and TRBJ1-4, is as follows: DAMVIQNPRYQVTQFGKPVTLSCSQTLNHNVMYWYQQKSSQAPKLLFHYYDKDFNNEADTPDNFQSRRPNTSFCFLDIRSPGLGDTAMYLCATRETPNEKLFFGSGTQLSVL.

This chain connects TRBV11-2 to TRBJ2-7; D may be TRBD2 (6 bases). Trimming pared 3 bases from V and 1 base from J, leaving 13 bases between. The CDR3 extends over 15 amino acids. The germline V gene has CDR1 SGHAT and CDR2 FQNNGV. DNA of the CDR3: TGTGCCAGCAGCTTGCGGTTCAGCGGGTCCTACGAGCAGTACTTC. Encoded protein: CASSLRFSGSYEQYF.

The chain's CDR3 is CARSPGREYGADTQYF. CDR3 in DNA: TGTGCCAGAAGCCCCGGGCGGGAGTATGGTGCAGATACGCAGTATTTT. The chain links TRBV5-3 to TRBJ2-3, with 7 bases that match TRBD2. TRBV5-3 is an ORF for which the function is uncertain. The CDR3 has 16 residues. V dropped 4 bases and J dropped 4; count of bases not matched to a gene: 12.

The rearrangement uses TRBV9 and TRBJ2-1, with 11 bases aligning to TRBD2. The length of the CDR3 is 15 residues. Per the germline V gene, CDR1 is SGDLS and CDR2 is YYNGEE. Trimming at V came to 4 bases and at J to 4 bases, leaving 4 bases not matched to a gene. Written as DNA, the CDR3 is TGTGCCAGCAGCCCTCGACTAGCGGGGTACAATGAGCAGTTCTTC. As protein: CASSPRLAGYNEQFF. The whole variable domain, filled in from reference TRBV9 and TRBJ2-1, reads DSGVTQTPKHLITATGQRVTLRCSPRSGDLSVYWYQQSLDQGLQFLIQYYNGEERAKGNILERFSAQQFPDLHSELNLSSLELGDSALYFCASSPRLAGYNEQFFGPGTRLTVL.

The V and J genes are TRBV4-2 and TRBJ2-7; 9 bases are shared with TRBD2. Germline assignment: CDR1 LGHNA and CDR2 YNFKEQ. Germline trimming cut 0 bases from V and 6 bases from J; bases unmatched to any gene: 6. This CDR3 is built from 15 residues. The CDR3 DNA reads TGTGCCAGCAGCCAAGATGGGGCGGGAGGGGGCGAGCAGTACTTC. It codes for CASSQDGAGGGEQYF.

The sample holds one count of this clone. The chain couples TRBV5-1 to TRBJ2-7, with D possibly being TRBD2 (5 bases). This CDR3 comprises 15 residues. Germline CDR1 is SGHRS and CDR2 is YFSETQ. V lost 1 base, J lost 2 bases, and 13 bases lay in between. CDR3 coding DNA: TGCGCCAGCAGCTTGTGGGAGCGAAACCCCTACGAGCAGTACTTC. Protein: CASSLWERNPYEQYF.

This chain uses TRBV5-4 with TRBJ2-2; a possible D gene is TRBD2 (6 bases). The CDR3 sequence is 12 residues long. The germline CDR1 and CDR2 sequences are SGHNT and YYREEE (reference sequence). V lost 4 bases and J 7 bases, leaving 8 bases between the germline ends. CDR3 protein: CASSLGLGELFF. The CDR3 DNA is TGTGCCAGCAGCCTGGGACTCGGGGAGCTGTTTTTT.

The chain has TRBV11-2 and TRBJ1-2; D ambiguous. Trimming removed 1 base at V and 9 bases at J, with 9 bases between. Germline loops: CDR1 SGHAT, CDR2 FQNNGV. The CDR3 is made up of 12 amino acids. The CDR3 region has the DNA TGTGCCAGCAGCTTAGGGCGGCAGAGCTACACCTTC. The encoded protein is CASSLGRQSYTF.

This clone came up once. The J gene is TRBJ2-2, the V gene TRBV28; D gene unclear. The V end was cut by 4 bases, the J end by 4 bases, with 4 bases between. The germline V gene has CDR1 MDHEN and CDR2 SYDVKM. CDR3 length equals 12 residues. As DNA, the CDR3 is TGTGCCAGCAGTTCTCTCACCGGGGAGCTGTTTTTT. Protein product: CASSSLTGELFF.

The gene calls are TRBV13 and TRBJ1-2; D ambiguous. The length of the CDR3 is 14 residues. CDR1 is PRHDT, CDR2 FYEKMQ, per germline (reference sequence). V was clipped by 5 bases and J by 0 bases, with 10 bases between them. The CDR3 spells CASSPGLSNYGYTF. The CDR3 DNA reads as TGTGCCAGCAGCCCGGGGTTATCTAACTATGGCTACACCTTC.

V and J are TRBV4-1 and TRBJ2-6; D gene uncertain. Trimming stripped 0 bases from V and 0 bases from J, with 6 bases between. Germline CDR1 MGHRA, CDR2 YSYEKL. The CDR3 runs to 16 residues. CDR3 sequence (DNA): TGCGCCAGCAGCCAAGAACACAACTCTGGGGCCAACGTCCTGACTTTC. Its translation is CASSQEHNSGANVLTF.